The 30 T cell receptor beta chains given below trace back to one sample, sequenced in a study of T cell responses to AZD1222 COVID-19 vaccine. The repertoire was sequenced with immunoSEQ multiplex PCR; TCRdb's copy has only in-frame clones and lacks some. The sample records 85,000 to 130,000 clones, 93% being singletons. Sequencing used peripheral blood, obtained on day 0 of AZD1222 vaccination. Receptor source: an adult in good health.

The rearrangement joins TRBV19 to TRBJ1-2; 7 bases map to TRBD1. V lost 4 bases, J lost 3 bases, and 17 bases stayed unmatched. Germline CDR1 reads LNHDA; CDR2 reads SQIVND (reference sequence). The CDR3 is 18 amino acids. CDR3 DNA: TGTGCCAGTAGTACTAAAAGCGAACAGGGGCTATACGACTATGGCTACACCTTC. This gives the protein CASSTKSEQGLYDYGYTF.

CDR3 loop: CASSLLAGGRGELFF. The CDR3 DNA is TGTGCCAGCAGCTTACTAGCGGGAGGCCGCGGGGAGCTGTTTTTT. This chain joins TRBV7-8 and TRBJ2-2; 11 bases fit TRBD2. The CDR3 runs to 15 residues. Germline V gene data show CDR1 as SGHVS and CDR2 as FQNEAQ. V trimming: 2 bases; J trimming: 7 bases; junction bases outside the gene matches: 3.

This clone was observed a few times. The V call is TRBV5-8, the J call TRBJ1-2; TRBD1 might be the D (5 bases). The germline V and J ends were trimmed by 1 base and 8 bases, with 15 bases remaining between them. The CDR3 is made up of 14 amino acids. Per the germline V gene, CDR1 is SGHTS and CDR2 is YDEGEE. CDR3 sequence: CASSLWGLQVGYTF. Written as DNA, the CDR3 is TGTGCCAGCAGCTTGTGGGGCCTCCAAGTCGGCTACACCTTC.

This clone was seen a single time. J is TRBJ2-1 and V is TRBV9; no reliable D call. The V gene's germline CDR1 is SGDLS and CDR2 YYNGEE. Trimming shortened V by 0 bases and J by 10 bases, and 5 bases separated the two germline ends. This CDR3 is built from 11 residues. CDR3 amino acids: CASSVAVEQFF. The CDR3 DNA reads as TGTGCCAGCAGCGTAGCGGTCGAGCAGTTCTTC. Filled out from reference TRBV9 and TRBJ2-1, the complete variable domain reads DSGVTQTPKHLITATGQRVTLRCSPRSGDLSVYWYQQSLDQGLQFLIQYYNGEERAKGNILERFSAQQFPDLHSELNLSSLELGDSALYFCASSVAVEQFFGPGTRLTVL.

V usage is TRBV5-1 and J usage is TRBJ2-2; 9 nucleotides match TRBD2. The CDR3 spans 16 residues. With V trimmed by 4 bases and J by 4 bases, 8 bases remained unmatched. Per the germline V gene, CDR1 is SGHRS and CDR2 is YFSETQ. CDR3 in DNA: TGCGCCAGCAGCGCCGGGACTAGCAGGGTCACCGGGGAGCTGTTTTTT. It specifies CASSAGTSRVTGELFF.

The CDR3 loop reads CASSPGELAGYNEQFF. CDR3 in DNA: TGCGCCAGCAGCCCGGGCGAACTAGCGGGGTACAATGAGCAGTTCTTC. V and J are TRBV4-1 and TRBJ2-1, with 10 bases identical to TRBD2. This CDR3 is built from 16 residues. CDR1 MGHRA and CDR2 YSYEKL come from the germline V gene. With V trimmed by 4 bases and J by 4 bases, 7 bases remained unmatched.

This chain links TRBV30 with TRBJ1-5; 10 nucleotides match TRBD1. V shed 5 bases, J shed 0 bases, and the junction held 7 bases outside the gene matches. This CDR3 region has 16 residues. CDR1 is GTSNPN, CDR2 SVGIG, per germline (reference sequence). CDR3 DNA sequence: TGTGCCTGGGGACAGGGGGGATTTTATAGCAATCAGCCCCAGCATTTT. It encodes CAWGQGGFYSNQPQHF.

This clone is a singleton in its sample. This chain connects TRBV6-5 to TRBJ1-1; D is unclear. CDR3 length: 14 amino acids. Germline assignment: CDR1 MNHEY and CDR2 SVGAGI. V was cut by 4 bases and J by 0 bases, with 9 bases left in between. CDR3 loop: CASSWNSLNTEAFF. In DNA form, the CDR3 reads TGTGCCAGCAGTTGGAACAGTTTGAACACTGAAGCTTTCTTT.

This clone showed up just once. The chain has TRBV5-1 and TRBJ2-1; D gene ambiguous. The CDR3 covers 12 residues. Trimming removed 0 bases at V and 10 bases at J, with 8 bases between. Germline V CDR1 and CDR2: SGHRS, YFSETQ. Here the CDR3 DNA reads TGCGCCAGCAGCTTGGCATACGGGGAGCAGTTCTTC. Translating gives CASSLAYGEQFF.

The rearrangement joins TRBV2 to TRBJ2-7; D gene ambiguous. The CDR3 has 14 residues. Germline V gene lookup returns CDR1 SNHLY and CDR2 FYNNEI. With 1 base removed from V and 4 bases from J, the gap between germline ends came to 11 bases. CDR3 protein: CASSEVGPNYEQYF. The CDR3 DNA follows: TGTGCCAGCAGTGAAGTAGGACCAAATTACGAGCAGTACTTC.

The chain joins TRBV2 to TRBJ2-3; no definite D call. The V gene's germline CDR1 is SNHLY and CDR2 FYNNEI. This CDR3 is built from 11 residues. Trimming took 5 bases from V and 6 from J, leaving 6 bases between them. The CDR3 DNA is TGTGCCAGCAGTCAGGTGGATACGCAGTATTTT. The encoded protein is CASSQVDTQYF.

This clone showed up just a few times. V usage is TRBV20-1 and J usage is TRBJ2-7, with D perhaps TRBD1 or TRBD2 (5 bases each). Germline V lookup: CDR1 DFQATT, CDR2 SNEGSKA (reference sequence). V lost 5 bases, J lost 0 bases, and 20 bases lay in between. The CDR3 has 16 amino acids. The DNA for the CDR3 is TGCAGTGCTCGTGGGGGTGGGGAGCGGTTCTCCTACGAGCAGTACTTC. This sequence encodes CSARGGGERFSYEQYF.

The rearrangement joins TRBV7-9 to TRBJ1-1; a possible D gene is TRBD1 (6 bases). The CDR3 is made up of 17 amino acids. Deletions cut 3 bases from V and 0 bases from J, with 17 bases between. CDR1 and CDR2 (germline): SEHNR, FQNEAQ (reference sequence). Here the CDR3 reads CASSFYLGGHMNTEAFF. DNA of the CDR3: TGTGCCAGCAGCTTTTATCTCGGGGGGCACATGAACACTGAAGCTTTCTTT.

For the CDR3, the DNA is TGTGCCAGCAGCCCGACTGTAGCCAAAAACATTCAGTACTTC. This gives the protein CASSPTVAKNIQYF. The chain combines TRBV5-4 with TRBJ2-4; D unclear. The CDR3 is 14 residues long. Per germline, CDR1 SGHNT and CDR2 YYREEE (reference sequence). Trimming pared 4 bases from V and 0 bases from J, leaving 8 bases between.

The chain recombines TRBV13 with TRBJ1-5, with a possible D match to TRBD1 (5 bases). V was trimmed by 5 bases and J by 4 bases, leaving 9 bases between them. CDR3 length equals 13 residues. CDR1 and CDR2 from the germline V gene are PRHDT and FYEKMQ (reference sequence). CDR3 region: CASSRTPNQPQHF. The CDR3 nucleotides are TGTGCCAGCAGCCGGACACCGAATCAGCCCCAGCATTTT. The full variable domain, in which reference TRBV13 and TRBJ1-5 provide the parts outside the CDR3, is AAGVIQSPRHLIKEKRETATLKCYPIPRHDTVYWYQQGPGQDPQFLISFYEKMQSDKGSIPDRFSAQQFSDYHSELNMSSLELGDSALYFCASSRTPNQPQHFGDGTRLSIL.

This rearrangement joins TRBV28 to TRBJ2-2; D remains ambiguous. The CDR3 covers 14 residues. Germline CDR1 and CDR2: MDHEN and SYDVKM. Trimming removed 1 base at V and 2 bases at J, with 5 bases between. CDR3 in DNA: TGTGCCAGCAGTTTATTTGGAAACACCGGGGAGCTGTTTTTT. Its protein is CASSLFGNTGELFF.

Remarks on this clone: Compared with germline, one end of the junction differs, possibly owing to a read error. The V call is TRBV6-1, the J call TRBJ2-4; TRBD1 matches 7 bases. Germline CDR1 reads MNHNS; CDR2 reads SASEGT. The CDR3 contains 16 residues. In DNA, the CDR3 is TGTGCCAGCAGAGAAGACAGGGCCCCAACCAAAAACATTCAGTACTTC. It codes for CASREDRAPTKNIQYF.

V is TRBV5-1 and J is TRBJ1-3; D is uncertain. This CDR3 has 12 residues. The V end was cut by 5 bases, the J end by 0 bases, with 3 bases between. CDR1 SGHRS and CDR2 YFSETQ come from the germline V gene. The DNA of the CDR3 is TGCGCCAGCAGAAACTCTGGAAACACCATATATTTT. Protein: CASRNSGNTIYF.

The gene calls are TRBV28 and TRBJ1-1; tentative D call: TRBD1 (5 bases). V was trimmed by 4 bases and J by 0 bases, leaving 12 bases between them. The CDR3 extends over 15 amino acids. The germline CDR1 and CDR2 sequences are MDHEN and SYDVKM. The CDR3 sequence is CASSYLGRLNTEAFF. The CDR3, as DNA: TGTGCCAGCAGTTACCTGGGACGGTTGAACACTGAAGCTTTCTTT.

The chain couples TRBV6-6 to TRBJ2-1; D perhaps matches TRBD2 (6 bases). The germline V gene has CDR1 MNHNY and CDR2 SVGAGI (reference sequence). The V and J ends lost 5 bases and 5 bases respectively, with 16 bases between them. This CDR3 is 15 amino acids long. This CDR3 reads CASSPRDFLDNEQFF. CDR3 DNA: TGTGCCAGCAGTCCCCGGGACTTCCTAGACAATGAGCAGTTCTTC.

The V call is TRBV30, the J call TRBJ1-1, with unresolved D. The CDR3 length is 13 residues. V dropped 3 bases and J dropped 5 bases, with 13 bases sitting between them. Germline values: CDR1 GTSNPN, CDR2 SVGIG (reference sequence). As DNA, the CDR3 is TGTGCCTGGAGAGCAAACTTGGGGACTGAAGCTTTCTTT. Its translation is CAWRANLGTEAFF. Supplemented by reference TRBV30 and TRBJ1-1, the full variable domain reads SQTIHQWPATLVQPVGSPLSLECTVEGTSNPNLYWYRQAAGRGLQLLFYSVGIGQISSEVPQNLSASRPQDRQFILSSKKLLLSDSGFYLCAWRANLGTEAFFGQGTRLTVV.

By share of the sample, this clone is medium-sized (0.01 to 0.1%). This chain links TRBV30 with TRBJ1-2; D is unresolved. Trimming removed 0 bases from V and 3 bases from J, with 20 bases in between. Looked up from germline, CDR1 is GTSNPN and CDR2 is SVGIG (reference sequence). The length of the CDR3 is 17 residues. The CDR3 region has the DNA TGTGCCTGGAGTGTTTCCCCTGGGAGGGCGCAAGACTATGGCTACACCTTC. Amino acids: CAWSVSPGRAQDYGYTF.

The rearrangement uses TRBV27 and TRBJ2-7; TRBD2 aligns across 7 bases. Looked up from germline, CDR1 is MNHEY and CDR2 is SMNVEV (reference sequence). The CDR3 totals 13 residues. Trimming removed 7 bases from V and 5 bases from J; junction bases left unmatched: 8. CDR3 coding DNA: TGTGCCAGCACCGACTTGGGAGGGAACGAGCAGTACTTC. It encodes CASTDLGGNEQYF.

Here the CDR3 DNA reads TGTGCCAGAAGTTCATTCCAGGGCGGGGAGGTGGGCAATCAGCCCCAGCATTTT. This sequence encodes CARSSFQGGEVGNQPQHF. The chain has TRBV5-3 and TRBJ1-5; D is possibly TRBD1 (5 bases). TRBV5-3 is an ORF for which the function is uncertain. The CDR3 loop spans 18 amino acids. The V end was cut by 5 bases, the J end by 2 bases, with 23 bases between.

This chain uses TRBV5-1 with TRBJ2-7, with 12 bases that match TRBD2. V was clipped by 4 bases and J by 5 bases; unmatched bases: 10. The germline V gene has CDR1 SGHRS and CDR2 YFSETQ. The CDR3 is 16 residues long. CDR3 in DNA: TGCGCCAGCAGCCACAGCCCTAGCGGGAGGGCCCACGAGCAGTACTTC. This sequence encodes CASSHSPSGRAHEQYF.

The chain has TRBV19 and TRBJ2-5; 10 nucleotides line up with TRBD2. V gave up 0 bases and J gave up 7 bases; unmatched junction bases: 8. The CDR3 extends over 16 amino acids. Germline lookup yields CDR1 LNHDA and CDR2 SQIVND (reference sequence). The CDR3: CASSIDITSGMGTQYF. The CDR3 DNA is TGTGCCAGTAGTATAGATATTACTAGCGGGATGGGGACCCAGTACTTC.

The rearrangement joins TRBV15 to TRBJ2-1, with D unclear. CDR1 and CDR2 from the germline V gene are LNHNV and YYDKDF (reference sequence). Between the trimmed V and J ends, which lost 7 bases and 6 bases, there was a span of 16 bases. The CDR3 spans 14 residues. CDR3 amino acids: CATTSGLKFNEQFF. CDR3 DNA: TGTGCCACCACATCCGGATTAAAGTTCAATGAGCAGTTCTTC.

CDR3: CASSLVTGGVSSNQPQHF. The CDR3 coding sequence is TGTGCCAGCAGCTTAGTAACAGGGGGGGTAAGCAGCAATCAGCCCCAGCATTTT. The chain has TRBV7-8 and TRBJ1-5; 8 bases fit TRBD1. V was clipped by 1 base and J by 1 base; unmatched bases: 9. CDR3 length: 18 amino acids. Germline V gene sequence: CDR1 SGHVS, CDR2 FQNEAQ.

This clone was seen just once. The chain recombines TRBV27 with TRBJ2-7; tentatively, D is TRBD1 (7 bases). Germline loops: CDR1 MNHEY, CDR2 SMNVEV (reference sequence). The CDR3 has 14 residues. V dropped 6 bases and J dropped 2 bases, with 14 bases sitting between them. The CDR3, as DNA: TGTGCCAGCAGCGACAGGGAGGCGGCCTACGAGCAGTACTTC. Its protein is CASSDREAAYEQYF.

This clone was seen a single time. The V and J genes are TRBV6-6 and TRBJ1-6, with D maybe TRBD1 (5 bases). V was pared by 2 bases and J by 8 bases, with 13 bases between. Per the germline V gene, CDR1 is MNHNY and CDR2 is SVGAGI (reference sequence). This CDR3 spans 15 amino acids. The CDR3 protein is CASSYDGGRDSPLHF. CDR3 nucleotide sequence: TGTGCCAGCAGTTACGATGGGGGTAGGGATTCACCCCTCCACTTT.